This T cell receptor beta chain was found in a study of blood T cells in healthy people across ages. Alongside a J-beta primer mix, a sample-barcoded 5' primer served in a second PCR lasting about 7 to 12 cycles. TCRdb called the 5' RACE reads again in MiXCR, with one record for every CDR3 protein. The profile shows about 1.5 million distinct CDR3 sequences, roughly two fifths of them singletons. The CDR3 contains 15 residues. Germline trimming cut 10 bases from V and 1 base from J; bases unmatched to any gene: 10. The germline V gene has CDR1 SGHVS and CDR2 FQNEAQ. The donors, all healthy, were Caucasians living in Russia, aged 6 to 90.

Sequenced: blood. The TCR comes from a woman between 18 and 29 years old in good health. V is TRBV7-8 and J is TRBJ2-3; TRBD2 agrees at 8 bases. The DNA of the CDR3 is TGTGCCACCACGGGGGGAGCGGGGGGCACAGATACGCAGTATTTT. Protein: CATTGGAGGTDTQYF.